This TCR beta chain was captured by sequencing in a study of coeliac disease. Broader study findings: Intraepithelial and lamina propria fractions were not highly pure. Few TRB amino acid sequences were shared between samples; most were unique.

Of note for this clone: Antigen unknown.

Measured with immunoSEQ multiplex PCR; TCRdb has only the in-frame clones, and not every one. The sample includes approximately 5,400 clones, 50% to 65% of them seen just once. Material for sequencing was intraepithelial lymphocytes from the gut. The receptor's source is a woman aged 25-40 years with active celiac disease.

CDR3 nucleotides: TGTGCCAGCTCCGCGGGGTCCGGGGCCAACGTCCTGACTTTC. Its protein product is CASSAGSGANVLTF. J is TRBJ2-6 and V is TRBV19; the D gene is possibly TRBD2 (6 bases). V lost 9 bases to trimming and J lost 4 bases, with 13 bases between them. Germline CDR1 reads LNHDA; CDR2 reads SQIVND (reference sequence). The CDR3 extends over 14 amino acids.